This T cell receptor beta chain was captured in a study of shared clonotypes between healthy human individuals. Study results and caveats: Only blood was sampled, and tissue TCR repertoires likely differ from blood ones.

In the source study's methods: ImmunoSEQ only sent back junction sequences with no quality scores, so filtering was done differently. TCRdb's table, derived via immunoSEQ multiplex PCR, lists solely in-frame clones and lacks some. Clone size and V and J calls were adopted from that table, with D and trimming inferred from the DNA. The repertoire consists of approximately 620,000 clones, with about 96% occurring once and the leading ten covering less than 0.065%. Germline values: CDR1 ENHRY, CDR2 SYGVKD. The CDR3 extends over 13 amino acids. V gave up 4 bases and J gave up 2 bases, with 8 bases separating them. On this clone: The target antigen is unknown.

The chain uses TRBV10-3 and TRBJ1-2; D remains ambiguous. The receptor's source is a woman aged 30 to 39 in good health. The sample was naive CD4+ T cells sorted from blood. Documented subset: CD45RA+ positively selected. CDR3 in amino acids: CAISVEQNYGYTF. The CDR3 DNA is TGTGCCATCAGTGTAGAACAAAACTATGGCTACACCTTC.